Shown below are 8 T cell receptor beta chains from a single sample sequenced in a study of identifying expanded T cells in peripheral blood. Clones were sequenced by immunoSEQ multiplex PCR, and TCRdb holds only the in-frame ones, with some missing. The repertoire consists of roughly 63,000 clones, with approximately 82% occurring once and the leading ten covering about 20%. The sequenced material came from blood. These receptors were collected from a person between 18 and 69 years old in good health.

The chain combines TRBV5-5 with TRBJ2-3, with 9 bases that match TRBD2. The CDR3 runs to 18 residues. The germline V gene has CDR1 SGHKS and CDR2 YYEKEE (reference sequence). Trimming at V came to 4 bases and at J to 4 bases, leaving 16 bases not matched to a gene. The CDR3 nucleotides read TGTGCCAGCAGCCCTGGGGGCCGAATAGCGGGAGAACCAGATACGCAGTATTTT. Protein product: CASSPGGRIAGEPDTQYF.

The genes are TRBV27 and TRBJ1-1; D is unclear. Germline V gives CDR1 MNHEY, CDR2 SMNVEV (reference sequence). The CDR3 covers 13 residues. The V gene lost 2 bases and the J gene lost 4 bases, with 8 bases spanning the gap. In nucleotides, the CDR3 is TGTGCCAGCAGTTTAAGATCCACCACTGAAGCTTTCTTT. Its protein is CASSLRSTTEAFF.

This chain's CDR3 is CASSGGVHRTDTQYF. CDR3 bases: TGTGCCAGCAGTGGGGGGGTGCATCGCACAGATACGCAGTATTTT. The chain employs TRBV6-1 and TRBJ2-3, with a tentative D call TRBD2 (6 bases). The V end was cut by 4 bases, the J end by 1 base, with 12 bases between. Germline V gene lookup returns CDR1 MNHNS and CDR2 SASEGT. The CDR3 spans 15 residues.

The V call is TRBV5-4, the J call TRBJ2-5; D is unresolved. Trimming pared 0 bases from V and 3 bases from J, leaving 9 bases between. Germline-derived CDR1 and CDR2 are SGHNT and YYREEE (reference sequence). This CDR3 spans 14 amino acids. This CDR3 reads CASSLEPAKETQYF. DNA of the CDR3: TGTGCCAGCAGCTTGGAGCCCGCCAAAGAGACCCAGTACTTC.

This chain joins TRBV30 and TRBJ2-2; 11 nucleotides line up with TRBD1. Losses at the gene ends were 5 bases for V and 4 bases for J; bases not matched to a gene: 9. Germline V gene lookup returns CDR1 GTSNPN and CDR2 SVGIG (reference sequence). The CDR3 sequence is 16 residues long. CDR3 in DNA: TGTGCCTGGTCCCGCGCCGGGACAGGGGGCACCGGGGAGCTGTTTTTT. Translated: CAWSRAGTGGTGELFF.

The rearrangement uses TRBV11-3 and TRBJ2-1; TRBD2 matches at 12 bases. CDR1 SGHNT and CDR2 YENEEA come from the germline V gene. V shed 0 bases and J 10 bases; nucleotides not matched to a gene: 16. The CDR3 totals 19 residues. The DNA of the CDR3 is TGTGCCAGCAGCTTAGACCGAACGCTAGCGGGGGGGCACGGGTCCGAGCAGTTCTTC. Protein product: CASSLDRTLAGGHGSEQFF.

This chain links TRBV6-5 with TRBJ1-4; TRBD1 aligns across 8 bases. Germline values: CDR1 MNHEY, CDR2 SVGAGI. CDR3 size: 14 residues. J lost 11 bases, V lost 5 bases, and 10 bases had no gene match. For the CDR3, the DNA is TGTGCCAGCAGTCCCCAGGGGGCTAAACGGAAACTGTTTTTT. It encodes CASSPQGAKRKLFF.

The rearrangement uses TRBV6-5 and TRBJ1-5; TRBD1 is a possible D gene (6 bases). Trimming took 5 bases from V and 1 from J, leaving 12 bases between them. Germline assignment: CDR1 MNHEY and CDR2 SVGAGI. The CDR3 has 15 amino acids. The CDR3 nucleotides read TGTGCCAGCAGTGGGGGGGCAGCCAGCAATCAGCCCCAGCATTTT. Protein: CASSGGAASNQPQHF.